This T cell receptor (beta chain) was recovered during a study of OX40 agonist ivuxolimab in advanced cancers. As for the study in general: Administration of intravenous ivuxolimab to patients occurred every 2 weeks at 0.01 to 10 mg/kg. Three dose-escalation patients had partial responses: one with hepatocellular carcinoma and two with cutaneous melanoma.

The study, taken as a whole, reports: Antigen specificity of clonally expanded peripheral T cells was not established.

TCRdb keeps only in-frame clones here, not all; method: immunoSEQ multiplex PCR. The sample includes some 66,000 clones, approximately 91% of them seen just once. Comments on this clone: Its antigen is currently unknown.

The germline V gene has CDR1 LNHDA and CDR2 SQIVND (reference sequence). Between the trimmed V and J ends, which lost 1 base and 0 bases, there was a span of 18 bases. This CDR3 is built from 19 residues. Sequenced material: CD4+ or CD8+ T cells sorted from blood, taken in a trial of the OX40 agonist ivuxolimab. The receptor was isolated from an adult with an advanced solid tumor such as melanoma, head and neck, liver or kidney cancer. The chain couples TRBV19 to TRBJ1-4; tentative D call: TRBD1 (5 bases). CDR3: CASSIGAGGRYATNEKLFF. In DNA, the CDR3 is TGTGCCAGTAGTATAGGTGCCGGGGGACGGTACGCAACTAATGAAAAACTGTTTTTT.